This TCR beta chain was observed in a study of technical replicates of blood from several donors. Only in-frame clones appear in the TCRdb table, and some are missing; sequencing was by immunoSEQ multiplex PCR. The sample contains about 91,000 clones, around 93% of which appear only once. The CDR3 spans 14 residues. Germline values: CDR1 WNHNN, CDR2 SYGVQD (reference sequence). The trim removed 6 bases at V and 3 bases at J, leaving 6 bases unmatched. The specimen sequenced was T cells isolated from PBMCs. The receptor was isolated from a human donor in good health. The genes are TRBV10-1 and TRBJ1-1; 8 nucleotides align to TRBD1. CDR3 amino acids: CASSDTGGDTEAFF. The CDR3 nucleotides are TGCGCCAGCAGCGACACAGGGGGGGACACTGAAGCTTTCTTT.